This T cell receptor (beta chain) was captured in a study of cytomegalovirus exposure and HLA in healthy donors. Use of 60 Vbeta and 13 Jbeta primers characterized the PCR. Sequencing was performed with immunoSEQ multiplex PCR; in TCRdb, only in-frame clones are kept and a portion is missing. Recorded here are over 100,000 clones; the top ten clones represent 5.5% to 8%. A note on this clone: The antigen is not known.

Findings and caveats of the study: HLA alleles were associated with around 17,000 TCR beta sequences in a later analysis at 0.05 false discovery rate. A list of around 150 TCR beta chains associated with cytomegalovirus was given.

The CDR3 runs 14 residues. Germline CDR1 LNHDA, CDR2 SQIVND (reference sequence). V lost 3 bases to trimming and J lost 1 base, with 10 bases between them. V gene TRBV19 combines with J gene TRBJ2-7; D call uncertain. Source material: PBMCs. This receptor was taken from a middle-aged man in good health and CMV-seropositive. Here the CDR3 DNA reads TGTGCCAGTAGTATGGCCCTAGAGTCCTACGAGCAGTACTTC. This encodes CASSMALESYEQYF.